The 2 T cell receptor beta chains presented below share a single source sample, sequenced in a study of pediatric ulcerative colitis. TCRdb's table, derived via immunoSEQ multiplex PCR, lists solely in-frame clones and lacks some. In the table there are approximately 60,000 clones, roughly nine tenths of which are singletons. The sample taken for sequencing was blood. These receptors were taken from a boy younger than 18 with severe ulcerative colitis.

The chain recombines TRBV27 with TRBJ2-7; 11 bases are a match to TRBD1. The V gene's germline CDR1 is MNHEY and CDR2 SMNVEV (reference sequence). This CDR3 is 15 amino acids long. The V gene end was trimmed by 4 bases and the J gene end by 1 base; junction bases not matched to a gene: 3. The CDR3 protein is CASSWGTGGSYEQYF. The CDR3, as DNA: TGTGCCAGCAGTTGGGGGACAGGGGGTTCCTACGAGCAGTACTTC.

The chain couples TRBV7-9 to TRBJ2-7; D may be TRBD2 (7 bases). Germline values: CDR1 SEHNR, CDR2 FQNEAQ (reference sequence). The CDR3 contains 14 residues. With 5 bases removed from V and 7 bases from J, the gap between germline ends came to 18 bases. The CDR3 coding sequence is TGTGCCAGCAGCAATAGCGCGGGGGCGGGGGAGCAGTACTTC. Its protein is CASSNSAGAGEQYF.